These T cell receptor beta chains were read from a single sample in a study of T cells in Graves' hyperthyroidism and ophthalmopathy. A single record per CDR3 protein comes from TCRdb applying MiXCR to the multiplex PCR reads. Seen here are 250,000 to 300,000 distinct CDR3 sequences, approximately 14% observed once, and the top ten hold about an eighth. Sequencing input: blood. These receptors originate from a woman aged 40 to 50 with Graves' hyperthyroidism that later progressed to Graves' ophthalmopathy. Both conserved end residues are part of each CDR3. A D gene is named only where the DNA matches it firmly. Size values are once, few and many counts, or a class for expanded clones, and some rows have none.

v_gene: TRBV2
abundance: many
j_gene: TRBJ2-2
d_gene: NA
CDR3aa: CASTGRWTGELFF
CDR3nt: TGTGCCAGCACCGGGAGATGGACCGGGGAGCTGTTTTTT

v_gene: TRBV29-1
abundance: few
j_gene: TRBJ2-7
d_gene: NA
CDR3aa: CSVDGTNTYEQYF
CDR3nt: TGCAGCGTTGACGGAACCAATACCTACGAGCAGTACTTC

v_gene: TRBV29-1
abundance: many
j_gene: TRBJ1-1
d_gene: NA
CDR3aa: CSVVPQGLDTEAFF
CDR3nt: TGCAGCGTTGTCCCCCAGGGCTTGGACACTGAAGCTTTCTTT

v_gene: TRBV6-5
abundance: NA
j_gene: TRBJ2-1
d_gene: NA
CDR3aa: CASSYSTFREQFF
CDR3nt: TGTGCCAGCAGTTACTCAACTTTCCGGGAGCAGTTCTTC

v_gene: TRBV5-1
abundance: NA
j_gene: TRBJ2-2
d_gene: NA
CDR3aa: CASSLVGGSDYTGVLFF
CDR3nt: TGCGCCAGCAGCTTGGTTGGCGGCTCCGACTACACCGGGGTGCTGTTTTTT

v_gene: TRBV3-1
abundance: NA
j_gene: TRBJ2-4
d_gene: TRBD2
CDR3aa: CASSQGLAGPKNIQYF
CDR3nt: TGTGCCAGCAGCCAGGGGCTAGCGGGCCCGAAAAACATTCAGTACTTC

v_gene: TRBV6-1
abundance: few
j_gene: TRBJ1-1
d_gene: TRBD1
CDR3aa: CATLQGGYTEAFF
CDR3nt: TGTGCCACCCTACAGGGGGGATACACTGAAGCTTTCTTT

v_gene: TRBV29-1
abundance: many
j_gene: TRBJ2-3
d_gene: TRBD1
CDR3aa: CSVEGQSTDTQYF
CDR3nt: TGCAGCGTTGAGGGACAGAGCACAGATACGCAGTATTTT

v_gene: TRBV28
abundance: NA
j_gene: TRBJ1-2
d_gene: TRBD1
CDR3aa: CASSLEGTGWTYGYTF
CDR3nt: TGTGCCAGCAGTTTAGAGGGGACAGGCTGGACCTATGGCTACACCTTC

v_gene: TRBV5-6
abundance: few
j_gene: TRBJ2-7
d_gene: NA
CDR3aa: CASSRATNSYEQYF
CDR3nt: TGTGCCAGCAGTCGAGCGACGAACTCCTACGAGCAGTACTTC

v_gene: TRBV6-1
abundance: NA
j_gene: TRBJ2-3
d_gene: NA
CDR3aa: CASSLGYDTDTQYF
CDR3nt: TGTGCCAGCAGTCTAGGGTACGACACAGATACGCAGTATTTT

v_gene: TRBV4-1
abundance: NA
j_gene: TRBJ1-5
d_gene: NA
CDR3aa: CASSSRGPPGENQPQHF
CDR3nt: TGCGCCAGCAGCTCCCGGGGGCCCCCAGGGGAGAATCAGCCCCAGCATTTT

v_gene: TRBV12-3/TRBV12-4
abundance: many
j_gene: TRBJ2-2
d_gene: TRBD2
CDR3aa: CASSYSGLAGVTGELFF
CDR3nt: TGTGCCAGCAGTTACTCAGGACTAGCGGGAGTCACCGGGGAGCTGTTTTTT

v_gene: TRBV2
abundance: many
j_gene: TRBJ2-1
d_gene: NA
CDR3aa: CASRGSLGMNEQFF
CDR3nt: TGTGCCAGCAGGGGCTCCCTGGGGATGAATGAGCAGTTCTTC

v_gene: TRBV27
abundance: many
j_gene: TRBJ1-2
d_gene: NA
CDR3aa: CASSGTYYGYTF
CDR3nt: TGTGCCAGCAGCGGGACATACTATGGCTACACCTTC

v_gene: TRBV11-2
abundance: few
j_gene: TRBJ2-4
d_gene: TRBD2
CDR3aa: CASSSTPLAGGSSAKNIQYF
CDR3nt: TGTGCCAGCAGTTCCACTCCCCTAGCGGGAGGGTCCTCGGCCAAAAACATTCAGTACTTC

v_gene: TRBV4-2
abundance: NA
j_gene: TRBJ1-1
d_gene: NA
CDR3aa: CASSQDLRTLNTEAFF
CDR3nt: TGTGCCAGCAGCCAAGATCTCCGCACGTTGAACACTGAAGCTTTCTTT

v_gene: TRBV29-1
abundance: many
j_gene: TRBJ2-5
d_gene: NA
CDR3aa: CSVEDQGSLREYF
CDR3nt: TGCAGCGTTGAAGATCAGGGGAGCTTGAGGGAGTACTTC

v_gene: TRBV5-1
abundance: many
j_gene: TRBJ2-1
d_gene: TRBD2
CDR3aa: CASSNVLMGLAGVFSYNEQFF
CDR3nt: TGCGCCAGCAGCAATGTTTTGATGGGACTAGCGGGAGTTTTCTCCTACAATGAGCAGTTCTTC

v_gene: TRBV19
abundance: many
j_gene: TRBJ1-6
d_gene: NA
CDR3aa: CASSTSWGPDSPLHF
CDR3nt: TGTGCCAGTAGTACGTCATGGGGGCCGGATTCACCCCTCCACTTT

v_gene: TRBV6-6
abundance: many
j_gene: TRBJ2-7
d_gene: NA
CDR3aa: CASSYSSGSLYEQYF
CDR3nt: TGTGCCAGCAGTTACTCGTCAGGGTCCCTCTACGAGCAGTACTTC

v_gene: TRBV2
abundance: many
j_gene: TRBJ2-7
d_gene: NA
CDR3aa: CASPHLRDPAGEQYF
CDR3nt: TGTGCCAGCCCGCATCTCCGGGACCCCGCCGGGGAGCAGTACTTC

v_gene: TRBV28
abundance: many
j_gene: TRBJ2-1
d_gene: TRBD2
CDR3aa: CASSLLGTSGRNFNEQFF
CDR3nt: TGTGCCAGCAGTTTACTCGGGACTAGCGGGAGGAATTTTAATGAGCAGTTCTTC

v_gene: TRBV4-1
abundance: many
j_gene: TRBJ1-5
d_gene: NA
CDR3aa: CASSQGNFKFNQPQHF
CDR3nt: TGCGCCAGCAGCCAAGGGAACTTCAAGTTTAATCAGCCCCAGCATTTT

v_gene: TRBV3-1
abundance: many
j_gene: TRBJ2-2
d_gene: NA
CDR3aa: CASSQAGKGDTGELFF
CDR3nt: TGTGCCAGCAGCCAAGCGGGAAAGGGGGACACCGGGGAGCTGTTTTTT

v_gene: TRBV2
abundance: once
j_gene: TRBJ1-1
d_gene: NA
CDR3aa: CASRPRGDSGAFF
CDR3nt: TGTGCCAGCAGGCCCCGGGGCGATTCAGGAGCTTTCTTT

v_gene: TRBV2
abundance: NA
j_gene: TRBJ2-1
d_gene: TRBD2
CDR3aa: CASSEGGRATEQFF
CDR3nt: TGTGCCAGCAGTGAAGGCGGGAGGGCCACTGAGCAGTTCTTC

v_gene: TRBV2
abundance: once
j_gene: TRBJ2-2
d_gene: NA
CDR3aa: CASKWVPGNTGELFF
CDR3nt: TGTGCCAGCAAGTGGGTTCCAGGGAACACCGGGGAGCTGTTTTTT

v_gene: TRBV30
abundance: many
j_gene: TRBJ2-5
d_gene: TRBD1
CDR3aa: CAWSVRDRGRETQYF
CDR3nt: TGTGCCTGGAGTGTAAGGGATAGGGGGCGGGAGACCCAGTACTTC

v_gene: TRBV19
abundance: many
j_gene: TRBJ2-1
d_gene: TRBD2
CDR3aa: CASSWTSVSYNEQFF
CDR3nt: TGTGCCAGTAGCTGGACTAGTGTATCCTACAATGAGCAGTTCTTC

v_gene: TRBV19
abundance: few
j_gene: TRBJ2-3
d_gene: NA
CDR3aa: CASTPSRGGTDTQYF
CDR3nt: TGTGCCAGTACCCCCTCCCGAGGGGGCACAGATACGCAGTATTTT

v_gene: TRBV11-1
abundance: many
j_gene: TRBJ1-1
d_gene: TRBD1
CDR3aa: CASRWGQMNTEAFF
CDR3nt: TGTGCCAGCAGGTGGGGACAGATGAACACTGAAGCTTTCTTT

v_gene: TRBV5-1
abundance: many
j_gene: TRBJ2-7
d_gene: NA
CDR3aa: CASSSDFYEQYF
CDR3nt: TGCGCCAGCAGCTCAGACTTCTACGAGCAGTACTTC

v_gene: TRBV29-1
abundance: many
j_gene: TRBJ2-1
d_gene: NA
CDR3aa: CSAAGLTYNEQFF
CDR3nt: TGCAGCGCCGCGGGGCTAACCTACAATGAGCAGTTCTTC

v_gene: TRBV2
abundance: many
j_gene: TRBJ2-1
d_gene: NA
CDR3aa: CASSDWVGSEQFF
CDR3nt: TGTGCCAGCAGTGATTGGGTTGGGAGTGAGCAGTTCTTC

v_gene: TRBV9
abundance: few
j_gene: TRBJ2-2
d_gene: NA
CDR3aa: CASSVGGTGELFF
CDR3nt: TGTGCCAGCAGCGTAGGCGGAACCGGGGAGCTGTTTTTT

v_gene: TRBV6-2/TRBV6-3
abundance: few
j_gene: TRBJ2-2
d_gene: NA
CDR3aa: CASRRLTGELFF
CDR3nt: TGTGCCAGCAGGAGGCTTACCGGGGAGCTGTTTTTT

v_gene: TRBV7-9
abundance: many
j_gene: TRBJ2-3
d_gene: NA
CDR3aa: CASSTQLKIPDTQYF
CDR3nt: TGTGCCAGCAGTACTCAACTAAAGATCCCAGATACGCAGTATTTT

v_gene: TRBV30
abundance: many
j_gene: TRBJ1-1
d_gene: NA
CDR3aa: CAWSVYRRDTEAFF
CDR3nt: TGTGCCTGGAGTGTCTACAGGCGCGACACTGAAGCTTTCTTT

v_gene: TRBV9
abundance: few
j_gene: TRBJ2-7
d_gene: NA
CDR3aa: CASSPGDGTSYEQYF
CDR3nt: TGTGCCAGCAGCCCTGGGGACGGAACCTCCTACGAGCAGTACTTC

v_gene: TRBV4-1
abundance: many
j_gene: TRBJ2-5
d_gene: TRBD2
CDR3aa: CASSLRLAGEETQYF
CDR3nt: TGCGCCAGCAGCCTCAGACTAGCGGGAGAAGAGACCCAGTACTTC

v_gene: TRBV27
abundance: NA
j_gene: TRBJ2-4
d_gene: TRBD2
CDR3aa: CASSKLAEDLKNIQYF
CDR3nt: TGTGCCAGCAGTAAGCTAGCGGAAGACCTCAAAAACATTCAGTACTTC

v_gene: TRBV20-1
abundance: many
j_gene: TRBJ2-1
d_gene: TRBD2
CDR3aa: CSASLAGGLVEQFF
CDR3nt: TGCAGTGCTTCACTAGCGGGAGGCTTGGTTGAGCAGTTCTTC

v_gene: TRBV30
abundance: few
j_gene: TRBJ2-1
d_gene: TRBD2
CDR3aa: CAWSVLAGGTEQFF
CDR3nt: TGTGCCTGGAGTGTACTGGCGGGAGGTACTGAGCAGTTCTTC

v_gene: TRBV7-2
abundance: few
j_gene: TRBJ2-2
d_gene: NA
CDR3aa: CASSQKVGSRNAGELFF
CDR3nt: TGTGCCAGCAGCCAGAAAGTAGGGTCTAGGAATGCCGGGGAGCTGTTTTTT

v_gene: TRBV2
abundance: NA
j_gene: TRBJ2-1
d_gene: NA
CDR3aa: CASSGGGAALCNEQFF
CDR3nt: TGTGCCAGCAGTGGAGGGGGAGCGGCCCTCTGCAATGAGCAGTTCTTC

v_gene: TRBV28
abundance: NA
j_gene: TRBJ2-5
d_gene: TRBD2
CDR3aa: CASRPGPRLAGLQETQYF
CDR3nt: TGTGCCAGCAGACCCGGGCCTAGACTAGCGGGTCTCCAAGAGACCCAGTACTTC

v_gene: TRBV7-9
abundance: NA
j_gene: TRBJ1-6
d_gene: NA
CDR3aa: CASSLARDVRANSPLHF
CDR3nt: TGTGCCAGCAGCTTAGCGCGGGACGTCAGGGCGAATTCACCCCTCCACTTT

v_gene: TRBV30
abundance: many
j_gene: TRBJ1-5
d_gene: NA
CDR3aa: CAWSVLDRKGNQPQHF
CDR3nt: TGTGCCTGGAGTGTCCTCGACAGGAAGGGCAATCAGCCCCAGCATTTT